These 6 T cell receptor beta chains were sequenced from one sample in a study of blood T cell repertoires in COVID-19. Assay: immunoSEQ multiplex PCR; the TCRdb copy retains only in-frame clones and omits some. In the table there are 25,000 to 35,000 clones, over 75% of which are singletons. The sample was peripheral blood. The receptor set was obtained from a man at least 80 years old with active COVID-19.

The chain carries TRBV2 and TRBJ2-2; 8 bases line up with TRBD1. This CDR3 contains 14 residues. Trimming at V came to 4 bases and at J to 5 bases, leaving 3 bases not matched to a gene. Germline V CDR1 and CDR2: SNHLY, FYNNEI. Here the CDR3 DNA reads TGTGCCAGCAGTGCCCGGACAGGGACCGGGGAGCTGTTTTTT. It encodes CASSARTGTGELFF.

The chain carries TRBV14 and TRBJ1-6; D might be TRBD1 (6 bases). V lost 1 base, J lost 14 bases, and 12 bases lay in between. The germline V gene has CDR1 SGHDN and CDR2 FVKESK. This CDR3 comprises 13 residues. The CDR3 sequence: CASSQVQGPTLHF. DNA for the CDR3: TGTGCCAGCAGCCAAGTTCAGGGGCCCACCCTCCACTTT.

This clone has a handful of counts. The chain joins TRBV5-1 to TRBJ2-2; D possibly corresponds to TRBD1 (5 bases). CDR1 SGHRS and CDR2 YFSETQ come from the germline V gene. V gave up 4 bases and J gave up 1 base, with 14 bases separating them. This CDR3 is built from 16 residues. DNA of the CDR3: TGCGCCAGCAGCCCGGTTTGGCAGGGGAACACCGGGGAGCTGTTTTTT. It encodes CASSPVWQGNTGELFF. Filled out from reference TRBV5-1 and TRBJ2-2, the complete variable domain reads KAGVTQTPRYLIKTRGQQVTLSCSPISGHRSVSWYQQTPGQGLQFLFEYFSETQRNKGNFPGRFSGRQFSNSRSEMNVSTLELGDSALYLCASSPVWQGNTGELFFGEGSRLTVL.

The CDR3 coding sequence is TGTGCCAGCAGCTTAGCGGACAGATACTATGGCTACACCTTC. Translated, it gives CASSLADRYYGYTF. V and J are TRBV7-9 and TRBJ1-2, with D possibly TRBD1 on 6 matching bases. Germline CDR1 and CDR2: SEHNR and FQNEAQ (reference sequence). This CDR3 has 14 residues. V lost 0 bases to trimming and J lost 3 bases, with 8 bases between them. The full variable domain, rest sourced from reference TRBV7-9 and TRBJ1-2, is DTGVSQNPRHKITKRGQNVTFRCDPISEHNRLYWYRQTLGQGPEFLTYFQNEAQLEKSRLLSDRFSAERPKGSFSTLEIQRTEQGDSAMYLCASSLADRYYGYTFGSGTRLTVV.

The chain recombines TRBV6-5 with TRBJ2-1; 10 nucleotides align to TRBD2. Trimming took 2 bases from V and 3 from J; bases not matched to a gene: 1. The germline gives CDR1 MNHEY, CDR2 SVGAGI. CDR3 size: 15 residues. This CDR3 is CASSYERGGYNEQFF. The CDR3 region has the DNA TGTGCCAGCAGTTACGAGCGGGGGGGCTACAATGAGCAGTTCTTC.

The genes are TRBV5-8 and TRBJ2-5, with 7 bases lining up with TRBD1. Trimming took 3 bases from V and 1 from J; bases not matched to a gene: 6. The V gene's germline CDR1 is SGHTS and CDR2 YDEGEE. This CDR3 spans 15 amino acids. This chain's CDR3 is CASSWMGQTQETQYF. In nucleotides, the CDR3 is TGTGCCAGCAGCTGGATGGGACAGACCCAAGAGACCCAGTACTTC.